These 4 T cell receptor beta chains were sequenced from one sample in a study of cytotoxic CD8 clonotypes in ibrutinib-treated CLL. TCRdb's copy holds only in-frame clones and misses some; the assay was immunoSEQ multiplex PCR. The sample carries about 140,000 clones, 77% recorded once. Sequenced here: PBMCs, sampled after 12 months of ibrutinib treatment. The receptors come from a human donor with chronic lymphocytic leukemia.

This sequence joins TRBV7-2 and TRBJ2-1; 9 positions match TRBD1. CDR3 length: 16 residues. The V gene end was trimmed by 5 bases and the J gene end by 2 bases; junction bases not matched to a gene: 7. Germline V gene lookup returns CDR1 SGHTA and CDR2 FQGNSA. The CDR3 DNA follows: TGTGCCAGCAGCCCCACCCGACAGGGGGCCTACAATGAGCAGTTCTTC. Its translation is CASSPTRQGAYNEQFF.

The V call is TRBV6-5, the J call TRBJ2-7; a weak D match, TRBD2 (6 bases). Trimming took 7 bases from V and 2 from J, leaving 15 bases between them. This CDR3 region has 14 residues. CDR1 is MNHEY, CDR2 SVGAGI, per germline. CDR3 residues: CASTHGGSTYEQYF. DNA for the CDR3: TGTGCCAGCACTCATGGGGGGAGTACCTACGAGCAGTACTTC.

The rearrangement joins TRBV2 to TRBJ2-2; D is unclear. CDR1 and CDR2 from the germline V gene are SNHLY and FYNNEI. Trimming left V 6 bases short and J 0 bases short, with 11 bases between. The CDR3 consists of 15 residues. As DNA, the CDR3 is TGTGCCAGCAGCTCGCTACAGTCGAACACCGGGGAGCTGTTTTTT. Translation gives CASSSLQSNTGELFF.

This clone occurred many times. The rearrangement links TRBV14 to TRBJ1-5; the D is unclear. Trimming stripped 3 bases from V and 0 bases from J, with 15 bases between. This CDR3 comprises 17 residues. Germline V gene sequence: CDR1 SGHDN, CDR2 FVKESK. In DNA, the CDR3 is TGTGCCAGCAGCCATCTTACCACAGAATATAGCAATCAGCCCCAGCATTTT. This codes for CASSHLTTEYSNQPQHF. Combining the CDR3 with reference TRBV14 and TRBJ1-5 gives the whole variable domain EAGVTQFPSHSVIEKGQTVTLRCDPISGHDNLYWYRRVMGKEIKFLLHFVKESKQDESGMPNNRFLAERTGGTYSTLKVQPAELEDSGVYFCASSHLTTEYSNQPQHFGDGTRLSIL.